The 12 T cell receptor beta chains listed next were all sequenced from one sample in a study of post-analysis software for immune sequencing data. Study-wide findings and caveats: Included in a set of five TRBV segments more frequent in patients than controls were TRBV5-6, TRBV5-1 and TRBV20-1.

Each TCR beta cDNA library carried unique molecular identifiers. TCRdb re-analysed the PCR reads in MiXCR, keeping a single row per CDR3 protein. The sample shows about 540,000 distinct CDR3 sequences, approximately 34% of them seen only once. Their antigen targets remain unknown. The sample comprised blood. The receptors stem from a girl aged 2-17 years with multiple sclerosis.

This clonotype was seen only a few times. Germline is not matched at one junction end, which may reflect a read error. The V gene is TRBV4-1, the J gene TRBJ2-1; D not certain. The CDR3 extends over 11 amino acids. Germline loops: CDR1 MGHRA, CDR2 YSYEKL. Here the CDR3 reads CASRGLNERFF. The DNA of the CDR3 is TGCGCCAGCAGGGGTTTGAATGAGCGGTTCTTC.

This clonotype was observed once. This chain uses TRBV12-3 or TRBV12-4 with TRBJ1-5; tentative D call: TRBD1 (6 bases). This CDR3 contains 15 residues. Trimming removed 5 bases at V and 0 bases at J, with 11 bases between. The CDR3 DNA reads as TGTGCCAGCAGTACCCAGGGGATTAGCAATCAGCCCCAGCATTTT. Translation: CASSTQGISNQPQHF.

The chain uses TRBV29-1 and TRBJ1-1, with no clear D. V lost 0 bases, J lost 3 bases, and 17 bases lay in between. There are 16 residues in the CDR3. Per the germline V gene, CDR1 is SQVTM and CDR2 is ANQGSEA. This chain's CDR3 is CSVEESPPFTYTEAFF. The CDR3, as DNA: TGCAGCGTTGAAGAATCCCCCCCTTTCACCTACACTGAAGCTTTCTTT.

A few counts support this clonotype. This chain uses TRBV3-1 with TRBJ2-3; D is unclear. The germline CDR1 and CDR2 sequences are LGHDT and YNNKEL (reference sequence). CDR3 length: 13 amino acids. V shed 0 bases and J shed 8 bases, with 9 bases lying between them. The chain's CDR3 is CASSQDGIVTQYF. The DNA of the CDR3 is TGTGCCAGCAGCCAAGATGGGATCGTTACGCAGTATTTT.

The V gene is TRBV5-1, the J gene TRBJ2-3; 10 bases map to TRBD1. Per the germline V gene, CDR1 is SGHRS and CDR2 is YFSETQ. V lost 6 bases to trimming and J lost 5 bases; unmatched junction nucleotides: 9. The CDR3 is 15 amino acids. The CDR3 DNA follows: TGCGCCAGCACCGCGGGACAGGGGCCCCGAGATACGCAGTATTTT. Translating gives CASTAGQGPRDTQYF.

A few counts support this clonotype. The V call is TRBV4-1, the J call TRBJ1-4; D is unclear. The V end lost 1 base, the J end lost 10 bases, and 13 bases lay between the germline ends. This CDR3 comprises 14 residues. Germline lookup yields CDR1 MGHRA and CDR2 YSYEKL. CDR3: CASSQGAREGKLFF. Here the CDR3 DNA reads TGCGCCAGCAGCCAAGGGGCAAGGGAGGGAAAACTGTTTTTT.

This clonotype was observed at least ten times. The CDR3 here is CASSLALLASETQYF. The CDR3 DNA is TGTGCCAGCAGCTTAGCGCTATTAGCTAGTGAGACCCAGTACTTC. The chain is built from TRBV7-6 and TRBJ2-5; D is unresolved. This CDR3 spans 15 amino acids. The ends were cut back, 0 bases at V and 5 bases at J, with 13 bases in the middle. Germline assignment: CDR1 SGHVS and CDR2 FNYEAQ.

V is TRBV7-9 and J is TRBJ1-6; perhaps TRBD1 as D (5 bases). Trimming removed 2 bases from V and 7 bases from J, with 12 bases in between. The CDR3 extends over 15 amino acids. Per germline, CDR1 SEHNR and CDR2 FQNEAQ (reference sequence). The CDR3 here is CASSLLGEGNSPLHF. CDR3 nucleotide sequence: TGTGCCAGCAGCTTATTGGGGGAGGGGAATTCACCCCTCCACTTT. Full variable domain (outside the CDR3, taken from reference TRBV7-9 and TRBJ1-6): DTGVSQNPRHKITKRGQNVTFRCDPISEHNRLYWYRQTLGQGPEFLTYFQNEAQLEKSRLLSDRFSAERPKGSFSTLEIQRTEQGDSAMYLCASSLLGEGNSPLHFGNGTRLTVT.

This clonotype was counted a few times. The chain links TRBV7-2 to TRBJ1-4; possible D gene TRBD1, 5 bases. The ends were cut back, 10 bases at V and 8 bases at J, with 17 bases in the middle. The CDR3 is made up of 13 amino acids. Germline values: CDR1 SGHTA, CDR2 FQGNSA. The CDR3 loop reads CAIKPLGGEKLFF. The CDR3 DNA is TGTGCCATCAAGCCCCTTGGGGGGGAAAAACTGTTTTTT.

The chain combines TRBV7-9 with TRBJ2-5; D might be TRBD2 (5 bases). The V and J ends lost 5 bases and 5 bases respectively, with 18 bases between them. The V gene's germline CDR1 is SEHNR and CDR2 FQNEAQ (reference sequence). This CDR3 has 15 amino acids. CDR3 nucleotides: TGTGCCAGCAGCGAGCTTCGGAGGCCAGCGGAGACCCAGTACTTC. Translated, it gives CASSELRRPAETQYF.

As for this clonotype: The junction and the germline gene differ at one end; a read error may be behind it. V and J are TRBV9 and TRBJ2-1; 9 bases align to TRBD2. Matching the DNA end better, TRBJ2-7 makes the J call doubtful. This CDR3 contains 15 residues. Germline CDR1 reads SGDLS; CDR2 reads YYNGEE. This CDR3 is CASSVGGGGYNEQYF. Written as DNA, the CDR3 is TGTGCCAGTAGCGTAGGCGGGGGGGGGTACAATGAGCAGTACTTC.

In this sample, this clonotype turned up a few times. The chain uses TRBV5-1 and TRBJ1-2, with 8 bases lining up with TRBD1. With 3 bases clipped from V and 4 bases from J, the junction kept 8 bases outside the gene matches. Per germline, CDR1 SGHRS and CDR2 YFSETQ. The CDR3 spans 15 residues. The CDR3 spells CASSSTSGGFYGYTF. The CDR3 region has the DNA TGCGCCAGCAGCTCCACATCAGGGGGCTTCTATGGCTACACCTTC.